A single sample is the source of the 8 T cell receptor beta chains below, sequenced in a study of vaccination effects on CD4 cells after COVID-19. At the end of about 9 days of culture, CD4+ T cells were isolated. The table came from immunoSEQ multiplex PCR; TCRdb's copy has only in-frame clones and leaves some out. Of approximately 60,000 clones in the sample, just over 70% are singletons; the top ten hold approximately 24%. Which antigens these TCRs recognize remains unknown. The starting material was CD4+ T cells from PBMCs cultured without peptide, obtained before COVID-19 vaccination. The receptors stem from a human donor who had a prior SARS-CoV-2 infection.

The rearrangement links TRBV7-9 to TRBJ1-5; D might be TRBD1 (6 bases). The CDR3 sequence is 17 residues long. Germline assignment: CDR1 SEHNR and CDR2 FQNEAQ (reference sequence). The germline V and J ends were trimmed by 4 bases and 0 bases, with 16 bases remaining between them. CDR3 nucleotide sequence: TGTGCCAGCAGCTCTTTCTCCGGACAGCTTAGCAATCAGCCCCAGCATTTT. Amino acids: CASSSFSGQLSNQPQHF.

V usage is TRBV6-6 and J usage is TRBJ1-5; D may be TRBD1 (6 bases). Trimming stripped 6 bases from V and 9 bases from J, with 12 bases between. The CDR3 loop spans 12 amino acids. Per the germline V gene, CDR1 is MNHNY and CDR2 is SVGAGI (reference sequence). CDR3 region: CASSTGKAPQHF. DNA of the CDR3: TGTGCCAGCAGCACAGGGAAGGCGCCCCAGCATTTT.

In this sample, this clone turned up a few times. The rearrangement joins TRBV3-1 (or the pseudogene TRBV3-2) to TRBJ2-5; D possibly matches TRBD1 or TRBD2 (6 bases each). This CDR3 has 15 residues. The V and J ends lost 4 bases and 7 bases respectively, with 19 bases between them. Germline V CDR1 and CDR2: LGHDT, YNNKEL (reference sequence). The CDR3 here is CASSPIPGAGGTQYF. The CDR3 nucleotides are TGTGCCAGCAGCCCCATCCCAGGGGCCGGGGGGACCCAGTACTTC.

V is TRBV5-1 and J is TRBJ2-5, with 7 bases matching TRBD1. CDR1 and CDR2 (germline): SGHRS, YFSETQ. The CDR3 contains 16 residues. Losses at the gene ends were 4 bases for V and 3 bases for J; bases not matched to a gene: 12. CDR3 nucleotide sequence: TGCGCCAGCAGCAGATCGACAGGGTTGAGTGAAGAGACCCAGTACTTC. Protein sequence: CASSRSTGLSEETQYF.

The rearrangement joins TRBV27 to TRBJ1-2; weak D call: TRBD1 (5 bases). Germline V gene sequence: CDR1 MNHEY, CDR2 SMNVEV (reference sequence). Trimming stripped 4 bases from V and 8 bases from J, with 11 bases between. This CDR3 is built from 12 residues. CDR3 region: CASSYRDGGYTF. CDR3 coding DNA: TGTGCCAGCAGTTATAGGGACGGCGGCTACACCTTC.

The chain links TRBV18 to TRBJ2-3; D gene unclear. Germline CDR1 and CDR2: KGHSH and LQKENI. The CDR3 sequence is 15 residues long. V dropped 3 bases and J dropped 3 bases, with 13 bases sitting between them. For the CDR3, the DNA is TGTGCCAGCTCACCGTTCGGGCGTGAAACAGATACGCAGTATTTT. Translation gives CASSPFGRETDTQYF.

The chain couples TRBV6-5 to TRBJ1-4; D remains ambiguous. This CDR3 is built from 15 residues. The V gene lost 4 bases and the J gene lost 0 bases, with 9 bases spanning the gap. Germline-derived CDR1 and CDR2 are MNHEY and SVGAGI. The CDR3 nucleotides read TGTGCCAGCAGTTCCCTGGGAGCAACTAATGAAAAACTGTTTTTT. As protein: CASSSLGATNEKLFF.

The chain joins TRBV9 to TRBJ2-6, with D perhaps given as TRBD1 or TRBD2 (5 bases each). The length of the CDR3 is 16 residues. Germline CDR1 and CDR2: SGDLS and YYNGEE. The germline V and J ends were trimmed by 3 bases and 0 bases, with 10 bases remaining between them. The CDR3 sequence: CASSAGTNSGANVLTF. Here the CDR3 DNA reads TGTGCCAGCAGCGCGGGGACGAACTCTGGGGCCAACGTCCTGACTTTC.